This record covers a single T cell receptor (beta chain). The record originates from a study of blood T cell repertoires in COVID-19. Overall study context: Samples came from the United States, Italy and Spain, spanning acute and convalescent COVID-19. T cells, B-cell-depleted T cells, or PBMCs provided the cDNA or gDNA that served as material.

Authors' data handling: How many nucleated cells were present was estimated from reference gene primer amplification. Assay: immunoSEQ multiplex PCR; the TCRdb copy retains only in-frame clones and omits some. V and J calls and clone size are given by that table; D and trimming were obtained from the DNA. The table has 250,000 to 300,000 clones, approximately 81% seen once. Sequencing was carried out using peripheral blood. The receptor was isolated from a woman in her fifties or sixties with active or convalescent COVID-19.

CDR3 loop: CASSGTGGGNQPQHF. The CDR3 bases are TGTGCCAGCAGTGGGACAGGGGGTGGTAATCAGCCCCAGCATTTT. The rearrangement links TRBV2 to TRBJ1-5; 10 nucleotides agree with TRBD1. The CDR3 is made up of 15 amino acids. Losses at the gene ends were 4 bases for V and 4 bases for J; bases not matched to a gene: 4. The germline V gene has CDR1 SNHLY and CDR2 FYNNEI.